This T cell receptor (beta chain) appears in the sequencing data of a study of metastatic and nonmetastatic thyroid tumors. The overall study: For malignant and benign thyroid patients, tumor or nodule tissue and blood were the sources whose repertoires were compared.

The CDR3 totals 13 residues. Germline V gives CDR1 SGHDT, CDR2 YYEEEE. J was trimmed by 5 bases and V by 3 bases; bases with no gene match: 3. The entire patient cohort was treatment-naive prior to thyroid surgery. The sample holds many counts of this clone. Per the original data handling: Clinicopathological groups differed in CDR3, with these differences serving to build a distant-metastasis classifier for papillary thyroid cancer. TCRdb re-clonotyped the PCR reads via MiXCR. TCRdb, not the authors, supplied the V and J calls. This sample has about 40,000 clones, with 11% found just once. The TCR comes from a female donor with papillary thyroid cancer or a benign thyroid nodule (not recorded which). Some clones in this sample may be carry-over from other donors' samples. The sequenced sample was blood. The rearrangement joins TRBV5-6 to TRBJ1-2, with 8 nucleotides matching TRBD1. CDR3 in amino acids: CASSSWDRYGYTF. For the CDR3, the DNA is TGTGCCAGCAGCTCCTGGGACAGGTATGGCTACACCTTC.